A single T cell receptor beta chain is shown here with its context. The sample has other DNA sequences that encode this CDR3 too. Germline CDR1 and CDR2: KGHSH and LQKENI. V gave up 2 bases and J gave up 1 base, with 5 bases separating them. This CDR3 has 13 residues. Sequencing used immunoSEQ multiplex PCR; TCRdb keeps in-frame clones, though not all of them. In the table there are approximately 180,000 clones, roughly nine tenths of which are singletons. Assignment of participants to cohorts was predicated upon participant-reported clinical history. This sample was included in a study of blood T cell repertoires in COVID-19. Overall study: PBMCs, B-cell-depleted T cells, or T cells provided the cDNA or gDNA that made up the material.

Sequencing was performed on PBMCs or T cells enriched from blood (not recorded which). This chain joins TRBV18 and TRBJ1-1; D unresolved. The clonotype was recovered from a woman aged 40 to 50 with acute COVID-19. The CDR3 reads CASSPRQNTEAFF. The CDR3 nucleotides read TGTGCCAGCTCACCAAGACAGAACACTGAAGCTTTCTTT.